Below are 4 T cell receptor beta chains sequenced from a single sample in a study of blood T cell repertoires in COVID-19. Profiling relied on immunoSEQ multiplex PCR, and the TCRdb table lists in-frame clones only, not all of them. The sample comprises around 140,000 clones, roughly four fifths of which are singletons, and 15% rests with the top ten. What was sequenced was peripheral blood. Receptors were obtained from a human donor with acute or convalescent COVID-19. The donor label of this sample is uncertain.

The chain carries TRBV5-1 and TRBJ2-5; 9 bases line up with TRBD1. Germline loops: CDR1 SGHRS, CDR2 YFSETQ. The CDR3 loop spans 15 amino acids. The V segment lost 5 bases and the J segment 9 bases; nucleotides outside the gene matches: 14. DNA for the CDR3: TGCGCCAGCAGTCGGGGCACCACAGGGGGCGCACCCCAGTACTTC. This sequence encodes CASSRGTTGGAPQYF. Using reference TRBV5-1 and TRBJ2-5 for the parts outside the CDR3, the full variable domain is KAGVTQTPRYLIKTRGQQVTLSCSPISGHRSVSWYQQTPGQGLQFLFEYFSETQRNKGNFPGRFSGRQFSNSRSEMNVSTLELGDSALYLCASSRGTTGGAPQYFGPGTRLLVL.

V is TRBV27 and J is TRBJ1-6; D remains ambiguous. The CDR3 sequence is 14 residues long. Per germline, CDR1 MNHEY and CDR2 SMNVEV (reference sequence). Trimming took 3 bases from V and 7 from J, leaving 10 bases between them. The CDR3 loop is CASSFSGWNSPLHF. DNA of the CDR3: TGTGCCAGCAGTTTTTCGGGGTGGAATTCACCCCTCCACTTT.

CDR3 DNA: TGCAGTGCTCCTCACAGGGATGTGACTTTCTTT. Its translation: CSAPHRDVTFF. The chain recombines TRBV20-1 with TRBJ1-1, with D perhaps TRBD1 (6 bases). The germline V gene encodes CDR1 DFQATT and CDR2 SNEGSKA (reference sequence). The CDR3 is 11 amino acids. The V end lost 5 bases, the J end lost 12 bases, and 16 bases lay between the germline ends.

The rearrangement links TRBV19 to TRBJ1-2; D is possibly TRBD1 (6 bases). The germline CDR1 and CDR2 sequences are LNHDA and SQIVND (reference sequence). The V end was cut by 1 base, the J end by 7 bases, with 16 bases between. The CDR3 has 15 amino acids. CDR3 DNA sequence: TGTGCCAGTAGTATAGTTGGCAGGGGATCTAGTGGCTACACCTTC. This translates into CASSIVGRGSSGYTF.